This TCR beta chain is drawn from a study of patients and donors after allogeneic stem cell transplantation. CDR1 is SGHVS and CDR2 is FNYEAQ in the germline V gene. The V and J ends lost 1 base and 2 bases respectively, with 14 bases between them. The CDR3 is made up of 16 amino acids. TCRdb re-analysed the RT-PCR reads in MiXCR, keeping a single row per CDR3 protein. The sample has more than 850,000 distinct CDR3 sequences, about 20% seen once. This receptor was taken from a human donor who was either an allogeneic HSCT recipient or a stem cell or donor lymphocyte infusion donor (not recorded which). It is not recorded whose cells these are; they may come from a transplant donor. The rearrangement uses TRBV7-6 and TRBJ1-1; D gene ambiguous. Sequencing used blood, either unsorted or a sorted T cell fraction (not recorded which). CDR3 residues: CASSLGRQPRNTEAFF. In DNA, the CDR3 is TGTGCCAGCAGCTTAGGTCGGCAACCACGAAACACTGAAGCTTTCTTT.